One sample yielded the 22 T cell receptor beta chains listed below, sequenced in a study of T cells in Graves' hyperthyroidism and ophthalmopathy (dated by TCRdb to about 2019). The receptor library was made with multiplex PCR. Sequencing instrument: Illumina HiSeq 2000. The TCR beta CDR3 regions were amplified from RNA transcripts. The TCR CDR3 was subjected to a first round of RT-PCR using the HTBI primer set and the Qiagen OneStep RT-PCR kit. The raw public reads went through TCRdb reprocessing: fastp at Q25, MiXCR clone calling, in-frame beta chains kept. Every CDR3 protein is listed once, alongside the most common genes and DNA of its rows. For this sample the table gives 200,000 to 250,000 distinct CDR3 sequences, of which 24% were detected only once. Roughly 32% of the sample comes from the top ten. Sequencing input: blood. The receptor set was obtained from a woman aged 40 to 50 with Graves' ophthalmopathy.

This clonotype was picked up many times. The chain links TRBV12-3 or TRBV12-4 to TRBJ2-2; D is unresolved. V lost 6 bases and J 1 base, leaving 6 bases between the germline ends. This CDR3 contains 13 residues. In DNA, the CDR3 is TGTGCCAGCAGGGTATTGAACACCGGGGAGCTGTTTTTT. Protein: CASRVLNTGELFF.

This clonotype was observed many times. This chain connects TRBV6-5 to TRBJ2-7; 8 bases line up with TRBD2. V lost 10 bases to trimming and J lost 3 bases; unmatched junction nucleotides: 8. Germline V gives CDR1 MNHEY, CDR2 SVGAGI. The CDR3 totals 13 residues. CDR3 sequence (DNA): TGTGCCATCACGGCGGGAGGAGGCTACGAGCAGTACTTC. Its protein product is CAITAGGGYEQYF.

Regarding this clonotype: A much larger clonotype is one base distant, so this may be a read error. The rearrangement joins TRBV27 to TRBJ2-7; D is uncertain. CDR3 length equals 13 residues. Germline assignment: CDR1 MNHEY and CDR2 SMNVEV (reference sequence). Trimming removed 3 bases at V and 4 bases at J, with 10 bases between. The CDR3 nucleotides are TGTGCCAGCAGTTTGGTCGAAGGGTACGAGCAGTACTTC. Translated: CASSLVEGYEQYF.

The chain links TRBV19 to TRBJ1-5; the D gene is possibly TRBD1 (5 bases). Trimming left V 6 bases short and J 4 bases short, with 22 bases between. CDR1 is LNHDA and CDR2 is SQIVND in the germline V gene (reference sequence). This CDR3 comprises 17 residues. The CDR3: CASRPPIVRGVNQPQHF. As DNA, the CDR3 is TGTGCCAGTAGACCCCCAATCGTAAGGGGAGTAAATCAGCCCCAGCATTTT.

The CDR3 sequence is CASGTAVRRGYTF. DNA for the CDR3: TGTGCCAGTGGGACCGCGGTTCGTCGAGGCTACACCTTC. The chain joins TRBV6-1 to TRBJ1-2; D may be TRBD1 (5 bases). Germline-derived CDR1 and CDR2 are MNHNS and SASEGT. This CDR3 comprises 13 residues. Trimming left V 9 bases short and J 8 bases short, with 19 bases between.

At least ten counts were recorded for this clonotype. The chain links TRBV11-2 to TRBJ2-5, with 13 bases fitting TRBD2. The CDR3 extends over 15 amino acids. V lost 4 bases to trimming and J lost 5 bases; unmatched junction nucleotides: 4. CDR1 is SGHAT, CDR2 FQNNGV, per germline. This CDR3 reads CASSYGLAGVETQYF. In DNA, the CDR3 is TGTGCCAGCAGCTACGGACTAGCGGGAGTGGAGACCCAGTACTTC.

As for this clonotype: A much larger clone lies one base from this, so it may be a read error. The J gene is TRBJ2-5, the V gene TRBV9, with 8 bases matching TRBD2. The germline gives CDR1 SGDLS, CDR2 YYNGEE. The CDR3 sequence is 17 residues long. The CDR3 loop reads CASSKSPGLGSQETLYF. The DNA of the CDR3 is TGTGCCAGCAGCAAATCGCCGGGACTAGGAAGTCAAGAGACCCTGTACTTC.

This clonotype came up many times. This chain connects TRBV5-1 to TRBJ2-7; D possibly corresponds to TRBD1 (5 bases). V shed 4 bases and J shed 2 bases, with 13 bases lying between them. The CDR3 consists of 14 residues. Germline values: CDR1 SGHRS, CDR2 YFSETQ. CDR3 in amino acids: CASSPQGWAYEQYF. Written as DNA, the CDR3 is TGCGCCAGCAGCCCTCAGGGTTGGGCCTACGAGCAGTACTTC.

V and J are TRBV12-3 or TRBV12-4 and TRBJ1-5, with D possibly matching TRBD1 (5 bases). V was clipped by 6 bases and J by 2 bases, with 11 bases between them. The CDR3 length is 14 residues. CDR3 protein: CASRTGRRNQPQHF. The DNA for the CDR3 is TGTGCCAGCAGAACGGGACGCCGCAATCAGCCCCAGCATTTT.

This clonotype was counted ten times or more. The rearrangement uses TRBV5-4 and TRBJ1-1; D remains ambiguous. This CDR3 has 15 residues. Germline V gene data show CDR1 as SGHNT and CDR2 as YYREEE (reference sequence). The V gene lost 0 bases and the J gene lost 0 bases, with 9 bases spanning the gap. The CDR3 region has the DNA TGTGCCAGCAGCTTGGGGGGAGGAGTGAACACTGAAGCTTTCTTT. Encoded protein: CASSLGGGVNTEAFF.

This clonotype was counted at least ten times. The J gene is TRBJ2-7, the V gene TRBV25-1; D gene unclear. Trimming pared 1 base from V and 3 bases from J, leaving 7 bases between. The germline gives CDR1 MGHDK, CDR2 SYGVNS. The CDR3 is made up of 13 amino acids. CDR3 sequence reads: CASSELGSYEQYF. DNA for the CDR3: TGTGCCAGCAGTGAATTGGGCAGCTACGAGCAGTACTTC.

As concerns this clonotype: This clone may be a read error of a much larger clone one base away. This sequence joins TRBV3-1 and TRBJ2-5; possible D gene TRBD1, 6 bases. The germline V gene has CDR1 LGHDT and CDR2 YNNKEL (reference sequence). The CDR3 runs to 14 residues. DNA of the CDR3: TGTGCCGGCAGCCAAGTGGGGGCGCGGGAGACCCAGTACTTC. It codes for CAGSQVGARETQYF.

The CDR3 here is CASSVFGYTF. In nucleotides, the CDR3 is TGTGCCAGCAGCGTATTTGGCTACACCTTC. The rearrangement joins TRBV9 to TRBJ1-2; D not resolved. Germline CDR1 reads SGDLS; CDR2 reads YYNGEE. The CDR3 runs 10 residues. V lost 1 base and J lost 7, with 2 bases in between. The full variable domain, in which reference TRBV9 and TRBJ1-2 provide the parts outside the CDR3, is DSGVTQTPKHLITATGQRVTLRCSPRSGDLSVYWYQQSLDQGLQFLIQYYNGEERAKGNILERFSAQQFPDLHSELNLSSLELGDSALYFCASSVFGYTFGSGTRLTVV.

This clonotype was counted ten times or more. This chain connects TRBV28 to TRBJ2-7; TRBD1 agrees at 10 bases. This CDR3 is built from 15 residues. J lost 6 bases, V lost 4 bases, and 9 bases had no gene match. Germline CDR1 and CDR2: MDHEN and SYDVKM. DNA of the CDR3: TGTGCCAGCAGTTCCCCTGGACAGGGGGAATTCGAGCAGTACTTC. This sequence encodes CASSSPGQGEFEQYF. The full variable domain, with the rest looked up from reference TRBV28 and TRBJ2-7, is DVKVTQSSRYLVKRTGEKVFLECVQDMDHENMFWYRQDPGLGLRLIYFSYDVKMKEKGDIPEGYSVSREKKERFSLILESASTNQTSMYLCASSSPGQGEFEQYFGPGTRLTVT.

This clonotype was counted between two and nine times. This rearrangement joins TRBV6-2 or TRBV6-3 to TRBJ1-5; D is unresolved. CDR1 MNHEY and CDR2 SVGEGT come from the germline V gene. The CDR3 has 15 residues. Trimming pared 6 bases from V and 7 bases from J, leaving 19 bases between. CDR3 protein: CASSLLLRGGQPQHF. The CDR3 DNA is TGTGCCAGCAGCTTACTACTCCGTGGAGGACAGCCCCAGCATTTT.

The table lists this clonotype with many counts. The CDR3 loop is CASSVGQGPNTGELFF. CDR3 DNA: TGTGCCAGCAGCGTAGGGCAGGGGCCGAACACCGGGGAGCTGTTTTTT. The rearrangement links TRBV9 to TRBJ2-2; TRBD1 is a possible D gene (6 bases). Between the trimmed V and J ends, which lost 0 bases and 0 bases, there was a span of 9 bases. The CDR3 contains 16 residues. Germline-derived CDR1 and CDR2 are SGDLS and YYNGEE.

To note about this clonotype: Since a much larger clone is just one base distant, this may be a read error. V gene TRBV10-3 combines with J gene TRBJ2-5, with TRBD1 identical over 8 bases. The V gene's germline CDR1 is ENHRY and CDR2 SYGVKD. This CDR3 contains 14 residues. J was trimmed by 5 bases and V by 5 bases; bases with no gene match: 7. CDR3 sequence (DNA): TGTGCCATCAGTAGGACAGGGAATTTGGAGACCCAGTACTTC. Its translation is CAISRTGNLETQYF.

The table lists this clonotype with many counts. The chain links TRBV20-1 to TRBJ2-7; unclear D gene. Trimming took off 2 bases at V and 4 bases at J, with 15 bases between the two ends. Per the germline V gene, CDR1 is DFQATT and CDR2 is SNEGSKA (reference sequence). The CDR3 is 14 amino acids. CDR3 sequence: CSARSRKEGYEQYF. The CDR3 DNA is TGCAGTGCTAGAAGTCGGAAGGAAGGATACGAGCAGTACTTC.

V usage is TRBV20-1 and J usage is TRBJ1-2; D unclear. V lost 6 bases and J lost 2, with 13 bases in between. The CDR3 covers 13 residues. Per the germline V gene, CDR1 is DFQATT and CDR2 is SNEGSKA (reference sequence). The chain's CDR3 is CSAPLGRNYGYTF. CDR3 in DNA: TGCAGTGCCCCCCTCGGAAGAAACTATGGCTACACCTTC.

This clonotype showed up just once. V gene TRBV6-1 combines with J gene TRBJ1-5, with 10 bases that match TRBD1. The CDR3 runs 14 residues. Germline V CDR1 and CDR2: MNHNS, SASEGT. V shed 6 bases and J 7 bases; nucleotides not matched to a gene: 6. The CDR3 loop reads CASRETGGSQPQHF. CDR3 coding DNA: TGTGCCAGCAGGGAGACAGGGGGCAGCCAGCCCCAGCATTTT.

This clonotype was seen ten or more times. This chain joins TRBV6-5 and TRBJ2-2; tentatively, D is TRBD1 or TRBD2 (5 bases each). The CDR3 is made up of 14 amino acids. Germline CDR1 is MNHEY and CDR2 is SVGAGI. V was pared by 9 bases and J by 5 bases, with 16 bases between. The CDR3 nucleotides are TGTGCCAGTCCCACCGGGACCGTGACCGGGGAGCTGTTTTTT. Translation: CASPTGTVTGELFF.

Ten or more counts support this clonotype. A much larger clonotype is one base distant, so this may be a read error. The chain links TRBV29-1 to TRBJ1-2; D call uncertain. The CDR3 extends over 11 amino acids. Germline assignment: CDR1 SQVTM and CDR2 ANQGSEA. CDR3 in DNA: TGCAGCGTTACGACAAACTATAGCTACACCTTC. Its protein is CSVTTNYSYTF. The complete variable domain, with remaining parts taken from reference TRBV29-1 and TRBJ1-2, reads SAVISQKPSRDICQRGTSLTIQCQVDSQVTMMFWYRQQPGQSLTLIATANQGSEATYESGFVIDKFPISRPNLTFSTLTVSNMSPEDSSIYLCSVTTNYSYTFGSGTRLTVV.